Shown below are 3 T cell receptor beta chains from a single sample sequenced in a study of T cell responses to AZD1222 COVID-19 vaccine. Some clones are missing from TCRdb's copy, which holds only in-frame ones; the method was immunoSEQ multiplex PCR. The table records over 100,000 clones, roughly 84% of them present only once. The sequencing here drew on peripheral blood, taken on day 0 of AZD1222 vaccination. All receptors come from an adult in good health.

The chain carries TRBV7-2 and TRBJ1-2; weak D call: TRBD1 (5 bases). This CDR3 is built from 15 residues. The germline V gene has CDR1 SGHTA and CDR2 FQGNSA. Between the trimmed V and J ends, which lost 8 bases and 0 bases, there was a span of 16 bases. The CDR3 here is CASGGRDPTNYGYTF. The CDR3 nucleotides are TGTGCCAGCGGGGGGAGGGACCCCACTAACTATGGCTACACCTTC.

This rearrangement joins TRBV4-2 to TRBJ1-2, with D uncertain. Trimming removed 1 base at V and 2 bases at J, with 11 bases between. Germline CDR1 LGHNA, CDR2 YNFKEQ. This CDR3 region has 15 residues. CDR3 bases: TGTGCCAGCAGCCAAGCGCCCGTCGTAAACTATGGCTACACCTTC. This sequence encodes CASSQAPVVNYGYTF.

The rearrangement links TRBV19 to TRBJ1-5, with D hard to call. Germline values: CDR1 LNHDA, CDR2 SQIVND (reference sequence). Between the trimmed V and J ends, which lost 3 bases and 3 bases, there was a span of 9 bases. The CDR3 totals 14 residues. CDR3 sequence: CASSISGVNQPQHF. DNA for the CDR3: TGTGCCAGTAGTATTAGCGGAGTCAATCAGCCCCAGCATTTT.